What follows are 5 T cell receptor beta chains derived from one specimen sequenced in a study of blood T cell repertoires in COVID-19. Profiling relied on immunoSEQ multiplex PCR, and the TCRdb table lists in-frame clones only, not all of them. Of 200,000 to 300,000 clones in the sample, 88% were seen once. The sequenced sample consisted of PBMCs or T cells enriched from blood (not recorded which). These TCRs come from a woman aged 40 to 55 with acute COVID-19.

Only one count was recorded for this clone. The genes are TRBV30 and TRBJ1-5, with D hard to call. From germline, CDR1 is GTSNPN and CDR2 SVGIG (reference sequence). The V end was cut by 1 base, the J end by 2 bases, with 9 bases between. The CDR3 loop spans 14 amino acids. CDR3 amino acids: CAWSAGGGNQPQHF. CDR3 coding DNA: TGTGCCTGGAGTGCGGGTGGAGGCAATCAGCCCCAGCATTTT.

The V and J genes are TRBV27 and TRBJ1-6; D perhaps matches TRBD1 (6 bases). The CDR3 is 14 residues long. V lost 6 bases and J lost 11, with 17 bases in between. Germline CDR1 reads MNHEY; CDR2 reads SMNVEV (reference sequence). CDR3 loop: CASRTQGTLTPLHF. CDR3 in DNA: TGTGCCAGCAGAACACAGGGTACTCTTACACCCCTCCACTTT.

V and J are TRBV5-1 and TRBJ1-5; no reliable D call. The CDR3 has 15 amino acids. Germline lookup yields CDR1 SGHRS and CDR2 YFSETQ. The V and J ends lost 5 bases and 2 bases respectively, with 14 bases between them. The CDR3 loop reads CASSTEGRGNQPQHF. The CDR3 DNA sequence: TGCGCCAGCAGTACGGAGGGTAGGGGCAATCAGCCCCAGCATTTT. Complete variable domain (other parts from reference TRBV5-1 and TRBJ1-5): KAGVTQTPRYLIKTRGQQVTLSCSPISGHRSVSWYQQTPGQGLQFLFEYFSETQRNKGNFPGRFSGRQFSNSRSEMNVSTLELGDSALYLCASSTEGRGNQPQHFGDGTRLSIL.

The chain is built from TRBV7-9 and TRBJ2-4; D gene uncertain. V lost 5 bases to trimming and J lost 4 bases, with 15 bases between them. The length of the CDR3 is 15 residues. Germline V CDR1 and CDR2: SEHNR, FQNEAQ (reference sequence). The DNA of the CDR3 is TGTGCCAGCAGCCGCTCCGCCCGAGAAAAAAACATTCAGTACTTC. This sequence encodes CASSRSAREKNIQYF.

The V gene is TRBV4-1, the J gene TRBJ2-1; D call uncertain. CDR1 is MGHRA and CDR2 is YSYEKL in the germline V gene. V was pared by 1 base and J by 1 base, with 11 bases between. This CDR3 contains 16 residues. CDR3 bases: TGCGCCAGCAGCCAAGGGGCCAGCCTATCCTACAATGAGCAGTTCTTC. Encoded protein: CASSQGASLSYNEQFF.